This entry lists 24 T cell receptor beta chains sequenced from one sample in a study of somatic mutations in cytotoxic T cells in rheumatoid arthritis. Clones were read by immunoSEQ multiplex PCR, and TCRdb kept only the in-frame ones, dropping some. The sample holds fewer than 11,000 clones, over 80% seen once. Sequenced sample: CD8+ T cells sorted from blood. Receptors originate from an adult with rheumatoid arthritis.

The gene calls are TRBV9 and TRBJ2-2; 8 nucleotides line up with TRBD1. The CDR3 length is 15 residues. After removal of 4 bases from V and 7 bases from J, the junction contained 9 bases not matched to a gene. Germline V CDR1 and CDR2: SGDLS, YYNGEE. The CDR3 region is CASSPPGGWDGELFF. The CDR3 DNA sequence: TGTGCCAGCAGCCCCCCAGGGGGCTGGGACGGGGAGCTGTTTTTT.

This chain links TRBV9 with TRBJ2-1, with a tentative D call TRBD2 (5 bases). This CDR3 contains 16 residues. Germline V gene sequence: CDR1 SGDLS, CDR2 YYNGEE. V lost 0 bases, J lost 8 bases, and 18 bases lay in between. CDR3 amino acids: CASSVDGLLPRDEQFF. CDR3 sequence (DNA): TGTGCCAGCAGCGTAGACGGGCTACTCCCGAGGGATGAGCAGTTCTTC.

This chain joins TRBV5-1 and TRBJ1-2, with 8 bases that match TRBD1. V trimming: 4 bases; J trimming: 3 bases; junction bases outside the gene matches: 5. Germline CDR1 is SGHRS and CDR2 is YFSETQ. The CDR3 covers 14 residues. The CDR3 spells CASSPGQGDYGYTF. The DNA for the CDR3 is TGCGCCAGCAGCCCCGGACAGGGAGACTATGGCTACACCTTC.

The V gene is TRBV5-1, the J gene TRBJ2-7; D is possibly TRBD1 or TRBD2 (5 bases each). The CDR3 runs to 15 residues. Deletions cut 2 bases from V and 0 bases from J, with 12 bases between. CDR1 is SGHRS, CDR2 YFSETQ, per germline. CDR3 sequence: CASSFGAPGSYEQYF. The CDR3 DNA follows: TGCGCCAGCAGCTTCGGGGCACCTGGCTCCTACGAGCAGTACTTC.

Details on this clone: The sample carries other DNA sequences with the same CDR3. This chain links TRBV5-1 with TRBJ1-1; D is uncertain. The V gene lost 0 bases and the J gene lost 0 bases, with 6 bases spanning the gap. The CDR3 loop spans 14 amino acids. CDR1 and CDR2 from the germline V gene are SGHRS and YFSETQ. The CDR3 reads CASSLGHLNTEAFF. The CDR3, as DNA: TGCGCCAGCAGCTTGGGACATCTGAACACTGAAGCTTTCTTT.

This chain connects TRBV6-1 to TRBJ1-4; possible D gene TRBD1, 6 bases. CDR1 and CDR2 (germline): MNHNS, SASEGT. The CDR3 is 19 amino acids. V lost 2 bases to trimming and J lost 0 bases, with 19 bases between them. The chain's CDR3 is CASSELIGRGVSTNEKLFF. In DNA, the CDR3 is TGTGCCAGCAGTGAACTCATCGGCAGGGGCGTCTCAACTAATGAAAAACTGTTTTTT.

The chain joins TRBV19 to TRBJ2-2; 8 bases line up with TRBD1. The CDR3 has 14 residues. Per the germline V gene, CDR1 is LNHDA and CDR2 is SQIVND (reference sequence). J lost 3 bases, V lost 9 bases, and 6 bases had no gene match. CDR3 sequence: CASQDRDYTGELFF. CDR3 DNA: TGTGCCAGCCAGGACAGGGATTACACCGGGGAGCTGTTTTTT.

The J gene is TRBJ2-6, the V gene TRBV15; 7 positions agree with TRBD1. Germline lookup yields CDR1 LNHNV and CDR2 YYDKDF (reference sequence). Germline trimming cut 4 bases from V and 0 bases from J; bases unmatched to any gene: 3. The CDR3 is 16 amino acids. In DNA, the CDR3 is TGTGCCACCAGCAAGACAGGGAGCTCTGGGGCCAACGTCCTGACTTTC. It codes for CATSKTGSSGANVLTF.

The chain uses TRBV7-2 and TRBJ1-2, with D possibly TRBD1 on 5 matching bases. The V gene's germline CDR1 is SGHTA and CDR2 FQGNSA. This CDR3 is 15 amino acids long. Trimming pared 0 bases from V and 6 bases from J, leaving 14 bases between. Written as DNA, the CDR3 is TGTGCCAGCAGCTTAGCGCAGGGTTTAGCGGATGGCTACACCTTC. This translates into CASSLAQGLADGYTF.

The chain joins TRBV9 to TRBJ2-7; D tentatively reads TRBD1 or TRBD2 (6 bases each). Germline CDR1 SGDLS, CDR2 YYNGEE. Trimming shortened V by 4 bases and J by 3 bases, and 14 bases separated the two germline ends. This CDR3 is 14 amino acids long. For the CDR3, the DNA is TGTGCCAGCAGCCCTGAAGGGGGGTACTACGAGCAGTACTTC. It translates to CASSPEGGYYEQYF. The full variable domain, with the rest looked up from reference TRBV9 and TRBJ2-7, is DSGVTQTPKHLITATGQRVTLRCSPRSGDLSVYWYQQSLDQGLQFLIQYYNGEERAKGNILERFSAQQFPDLHSELNLSSLELGDSALYFCASSPEGGYYEQYFGPGTRLTVT.

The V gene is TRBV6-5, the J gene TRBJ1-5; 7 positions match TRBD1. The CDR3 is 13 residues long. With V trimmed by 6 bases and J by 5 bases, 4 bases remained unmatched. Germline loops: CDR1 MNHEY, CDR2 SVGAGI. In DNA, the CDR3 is TGTGCCAGCAGAACAGGGGCTTATCAGCCCCAGCATTTT. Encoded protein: CASRTGAYQPQHF.

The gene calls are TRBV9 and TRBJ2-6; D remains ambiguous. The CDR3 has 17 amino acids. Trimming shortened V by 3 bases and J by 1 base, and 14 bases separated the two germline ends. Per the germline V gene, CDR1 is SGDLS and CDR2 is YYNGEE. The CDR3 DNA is TGTGCCAGCAGCGCCCCCGTACGTTTATCTGGGGCCAACGTCCTGACTTTC. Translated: CASSAPVRLSGANVLTF.

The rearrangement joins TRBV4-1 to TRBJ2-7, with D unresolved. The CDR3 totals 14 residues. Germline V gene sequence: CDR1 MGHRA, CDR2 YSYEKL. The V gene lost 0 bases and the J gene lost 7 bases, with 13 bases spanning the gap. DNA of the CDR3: TGCGCCAGCAGCCAAGACCCCCCTCTCAGAGAGCAGTACTTC. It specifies CASSQDPPLREQYF.

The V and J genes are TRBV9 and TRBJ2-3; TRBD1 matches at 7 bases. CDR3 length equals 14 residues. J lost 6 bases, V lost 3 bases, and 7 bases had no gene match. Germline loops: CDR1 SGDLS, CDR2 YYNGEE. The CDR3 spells CASSARTGADTQYF. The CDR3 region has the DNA TGTGCCAGCAGCGCAAGAACAGGGGCCGATACGCAGTATTTT.

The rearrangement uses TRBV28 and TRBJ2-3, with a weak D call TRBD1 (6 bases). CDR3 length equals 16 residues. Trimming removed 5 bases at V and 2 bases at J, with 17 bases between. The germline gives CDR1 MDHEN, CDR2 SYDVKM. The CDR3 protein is CASSPSPDRYTDTQYF. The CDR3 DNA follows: TGTGCCAGCAGTCCCTCCCCGGACAGATACACAGATACGCAGTATTTT.

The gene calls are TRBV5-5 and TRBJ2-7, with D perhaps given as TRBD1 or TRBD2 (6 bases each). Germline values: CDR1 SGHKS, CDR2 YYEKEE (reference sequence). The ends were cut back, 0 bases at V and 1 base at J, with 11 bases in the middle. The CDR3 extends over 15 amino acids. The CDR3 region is CASSLEGGNSYEQYF. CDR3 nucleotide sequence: TGTGCCAGCAGCTTGGAGGGGGGCAATTCCTACGAGCAGTACTTC.

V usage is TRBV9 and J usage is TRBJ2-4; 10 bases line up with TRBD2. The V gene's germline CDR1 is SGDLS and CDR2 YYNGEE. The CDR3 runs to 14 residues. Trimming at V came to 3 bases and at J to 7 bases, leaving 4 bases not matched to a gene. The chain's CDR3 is CASSAGLADNIQYF. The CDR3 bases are TGTGCCAGCAGCGCCGGACTAGCGGATAACATTCAGTACTTC.

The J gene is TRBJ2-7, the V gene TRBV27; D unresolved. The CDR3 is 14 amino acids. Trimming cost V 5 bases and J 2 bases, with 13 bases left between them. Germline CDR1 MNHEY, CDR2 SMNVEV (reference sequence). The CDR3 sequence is CASSASTGPYEQYF. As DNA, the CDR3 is TGTGCCAGCAGTGCCTCAACGGGCCCCTACGAGCAGTACTTC.

The CDR3 is CASSSAGNTEAFF. The CDR3 DNA reads TGCGCCAGCAGCTCGGCAGGGAACACTGAAGCTTTCTTT. The chain links TRBV5-1 to TRBJ1-1; no clear D. V was trimmed by 3 bases and J by 1 base, leaving 7 bases between them. The CDR3 loop spans 13 amino acids. From germline, CDR1 is SGHRS and CDR2 YFSETQ.

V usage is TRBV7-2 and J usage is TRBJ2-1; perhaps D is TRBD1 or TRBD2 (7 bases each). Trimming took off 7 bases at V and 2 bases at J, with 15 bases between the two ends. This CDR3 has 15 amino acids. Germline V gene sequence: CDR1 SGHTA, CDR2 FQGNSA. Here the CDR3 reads CASTYQGGPYNEQFF. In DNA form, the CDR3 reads TGTGCCAGCACCTATCAGGGGGGGCCCTACAATGAGCAGTTCTTC.

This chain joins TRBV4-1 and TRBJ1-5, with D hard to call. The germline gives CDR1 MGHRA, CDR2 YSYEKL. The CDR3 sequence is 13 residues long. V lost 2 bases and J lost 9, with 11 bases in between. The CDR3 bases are TGCGCCAGCAGCCAATCCGAGGGAAGGCCCCAGCATTTT. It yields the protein CASSQSEGRPQHF.

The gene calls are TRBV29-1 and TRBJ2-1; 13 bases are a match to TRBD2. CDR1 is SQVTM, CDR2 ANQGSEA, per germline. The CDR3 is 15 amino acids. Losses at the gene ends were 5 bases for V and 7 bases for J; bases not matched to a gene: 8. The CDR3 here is CSVIGTSGILNEQFF. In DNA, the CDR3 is TGCAGCGTTATCGGGACTAGCGGGATTTTGAATGAGCAGTTCTTC.

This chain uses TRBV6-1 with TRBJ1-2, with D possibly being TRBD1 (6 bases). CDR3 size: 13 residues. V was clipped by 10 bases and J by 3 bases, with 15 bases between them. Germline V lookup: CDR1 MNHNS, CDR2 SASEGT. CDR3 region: CATPGTLDYGYTF. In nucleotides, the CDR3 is TGTGCCACCCCAGGGACACTAGACTATGGCTACACCTTC.

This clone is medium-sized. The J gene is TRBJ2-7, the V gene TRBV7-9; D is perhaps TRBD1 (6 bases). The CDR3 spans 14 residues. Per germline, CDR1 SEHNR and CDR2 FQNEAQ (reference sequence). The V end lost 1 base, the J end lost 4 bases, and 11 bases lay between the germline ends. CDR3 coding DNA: TGTGCCAGCAGCTTAGTACAGGGAACGTACGAGCAGTACTTC. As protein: CASSLVQGTYEQYF.